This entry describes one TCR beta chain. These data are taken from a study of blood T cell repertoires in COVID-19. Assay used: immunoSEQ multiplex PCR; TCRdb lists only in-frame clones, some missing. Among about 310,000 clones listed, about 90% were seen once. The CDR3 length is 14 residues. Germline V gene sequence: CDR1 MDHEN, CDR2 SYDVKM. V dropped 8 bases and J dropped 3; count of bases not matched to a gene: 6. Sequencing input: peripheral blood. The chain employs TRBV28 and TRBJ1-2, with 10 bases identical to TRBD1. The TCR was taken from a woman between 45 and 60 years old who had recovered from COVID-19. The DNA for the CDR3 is TGTGCCAGCCGGACAGGGGGTGGTTACTATGGCTACACCTTC. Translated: CASRTGGGYYGYTF.